One T cell receptor beta chain is described in this entry. The antigen is not known. The stimulus was lysate of CMV-infected fibroblasts, around 10 ug/mL. Memory cells lacking CD40L and CD69 with high CD45RO were sorted. This entry is derived from a study of persistence of HIV-infected CD4 T cells. Study-wide context: Suppressive ART had lasted a median of roughly 8 years.

Sequencing used immunoSEQ version 4 in survey mode. Each sample used up to 1 ug genomic DNA diluted to about 10 ng/uL. The protocol was immunoSEQ multiplex PCR, while the TCRdb copy is restricted to in-frame clones and leaves out a portion. The table has 48,000 or so clones, about 80% seen once. Trimming stripped 7 bases from V and 1 base from J, with 8 bases between. Germline V gene data show CDR1 as LNHDA and CDR2 as SQIVND (reference sequence). This CDR3 region has 13 residues. The chain joins TRBV19 to TRBJ1-5; no firm D call. The specimen was CD4+ T cells sorted from PBMCs after approximately 19-hour stimulation, collected from a patient who received antiretroviral therapy. This receptor was obtained from an adult man with HIV who was CMV-seropositive. The CDR3 coding sequence is TGTGCCAGTAAAGTTCGAAGCAATCAGCCCCAGCATTTT. Translating gives CASKVRSNQPQHF.